This paragraph reports one T cell receptor beta chain. The data were taken from a study of blood T cell repertoires in COVID-19. Study as a whole: Samples of COVID-19 (acute and convalescent) were obtained from the United States, Italy and Spain. Nucleic acid was either cDNA or gDNA, and it came from T cells, B-cell-depleted T cells, or PBMCs.

Sequencing used immunoSEQ multiplex PCR; TCRdb keeps in-frame clones, though not all of them. The sample includes about 120,000 clones, about 83% of them seen just once. This CDR3 is 12 amino acids long. The germline V and J ends were trimmed by 4 bases and 5 bases, with 5 bases remaining between them. CDR1 and CDR2 from the germline V gene are SNHLY and FYNNEI. The chain combines TRBV2 with TRBJ1-4, with D unclear. The clonotype originates from a woman between 50 and 59 years old with acute or convalescent COVID-19. Sequenced input: peripheral blood. The CDR3 DNA sequence: TGTGCCAGCAGTGTCTTGAATGAAAAACTGTTTTTT. This encodes CASSVLNEKLFF. The variable domain in full, with the rest retrieved from reference TRBV2 and TRBJ1-4, is EPEVTQTPSHQVTQMGQEVILRCVPISNHLYFYWYRQILGQKVEFLVSFYNNEISEKSEIFDDQFSVERPDGSNFTLKIRSTKLEDSAMYFCASSVLNEKLFFGSGTQLSVL.